This T cell receptor beta chain was identified during a study of control samples from healthy donors and cancer patients. Sequencing used immunoSEQ multiplex PCR; TCRdb keeps in-frame clones, though not all of them. The sample lists some 76,000 clones, 85% to 90% seen once, with around a fifth in the top ten. CDR3 length equals 15 residues. Germline V gene data show CDR1 as GTSNPN and CDR2 as SVGIG (reference sequence). The J segment lost 7 bases and the V segment lost 2 bases, leaving 8 bases of the junction unmatched. The clonotype comes from a man in his sixties with lung cancer. The rearrangement joins TRBV30 to TRBJ2-1, with TRBD2 matching 10 bases. Sequenced sample: PBMCs. The DNA of the CDR3 is TGTGCCTGGAGTCTCAGGGGACTAGCGCGTAATGAGCAGTTCTTC. Protein sequence: CAWSLRGLARNEQFF. Filled out from reference TRBV30 and TRBJ2-1, the complete variable domain reads SQTIHQWPATLVQPVGSPLSLECTVEGTSNPNLYWYRQAAGRGLQLLFYSVGIGQISSEVPQNLSASRPQDRQFILSSKKLLLSDSGFYLCAWSLRGLARNEQFFGPGTRLTVL.